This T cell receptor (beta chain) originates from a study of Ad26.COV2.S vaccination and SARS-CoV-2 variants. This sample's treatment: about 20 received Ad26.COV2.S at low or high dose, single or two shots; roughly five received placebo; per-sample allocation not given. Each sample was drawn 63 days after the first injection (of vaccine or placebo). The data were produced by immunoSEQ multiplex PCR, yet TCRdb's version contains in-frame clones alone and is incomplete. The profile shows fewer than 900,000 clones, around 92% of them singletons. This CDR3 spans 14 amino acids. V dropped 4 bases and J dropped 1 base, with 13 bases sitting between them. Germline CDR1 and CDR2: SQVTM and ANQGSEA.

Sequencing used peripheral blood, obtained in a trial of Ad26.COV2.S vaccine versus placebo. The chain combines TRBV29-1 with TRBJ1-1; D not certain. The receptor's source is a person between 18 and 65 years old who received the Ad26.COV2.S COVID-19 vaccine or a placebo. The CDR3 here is CSVVLGRQNTEAFF. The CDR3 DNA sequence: TGCAGCGTTGTATTGGGCAGACAGAACACTGAAGCTTTCTTT.